This is a list of T cell receptor beta chains from one sample in a study of control samples from healthy donors and cancer patients. Produced via immunoSEQ multiplex PCR; TCRdb's table is partial and in-frame only. The sample includes 150,000 to 200,000 clones, roughly 93% of them seen just once. The sequenced sample was blood. The source of these receptors is a woman aged 60-75 years in good health. Both conserved end residues are part of each CDR3.

V gene: TRBV19
J gene: TRBJ1-1
CDR3 protein: CASSSRTGKMNTEAFF

V gene: TRBV30
J gene: TRBJ1-4
CDR3 protein: CAWRRPGQGLSGEKLFF

V gene: TRBV6-6
J gene: TRBJ2-7
CDR3 protein: CASSYPKQGARYEQYF

V gene: TRBV12-5
J gene: TRBJ2-7
CDR3 protein: CASGTDSYEQYF

V gene: TRBV6-2/TRBV6-3
J gene: TRBJ2-5
CDR3 protein: CASRPVAVETQYF

V gene: TRBV19
J gene: TRBJ1-5
CDR3 protein: CASSIGQGTYQPQHF

V gene: TRBV28
J gene: TRBJ1-5
CDR3 protein: CASRPTGTGGNQPQHF

V gene: TRBV23-1
J gene: TRBJ1-2
CDR3 protein: CASSQSNPPMHGYTF

V gene: TRBV5-4
J gene: TRBJ1-2
CDR3 protein: CASRLQGTNYGYTF

V gene: TRBV7-8
J gene: TRBJ1-5
CDR3 protein: CASSLNTGNQPQHF

V gene: TRBV5-5
J gene: TRBJ1-3
CDR3 protein: CASSNLPTYSGNTIYF

V gene: TRBV7-3
J gene: TRBJ1-2
CDR3 protein: CASSLTRDRDGYTF

V gene: TRBV9
J gene: TRBJ1-4
CDR3 protein: CASSVTAMEVEKLFF

V gene: TRBV12-5
J gene: TRBJ2-3
CDR3 protein: CASGLVLGRTDTQYF

V gene: TRBV7-2
J gene: TRBJ2-1
CDR3 protein: CASSSMRRAGSNEQFF

V gene: TRBV3-1/TRBV3-2
J gene: TRBJ1-2
CDR3 protein: CASSQDEGGGYTF

V gene: TRBV4-1
J gene: TRBJ1-1
CDR3 protein: CASSQDASNTEAFF

V gene: TRBV6-5
J gene: TRBJ2-7
CDR3 protein: CASTPTGGAYEQYF

V gene: TRBV9
J gene: TRBJ1-1
CDR3 protein: CASSVHEGGTEAFF

V gene: TRBV19
J gene: TRBJ1-1
CDR3 protein: CASSGVTAQNTEAFF

V gene: TRBV5-4
J gene: TRBJ1-4
CDR3 protein: CASNGQGSEKLFF

V gene: TRBV4-1
J gene: TRBJ1-1
CDR3 protein: CASSQARVAGANTEAFF

V gene: TRBV3-1/TRBV3-2
J gene: TRBJ2-2
CDR3 protein: CASSKLGYTGELFF

V gene: TRBV5-1
J gene: TRBJ2-1
CDR3 protein: CASSSVTGQAESEQFF

V gene: TRBV16
J gene: TRBJ1-4
CDR3 protein: CASSQSPGQNEKLFF

V gene: TRBV4-1
J gene: TRBJ2-7
CDR3 protein: CASSHLTPTHSYEQYF

V gene: TRBV19
J gene: TRBJ1-1
CDR3 protein: CASSITGAGTEAFF

V gene: TRBV25-1
J gene: TRBJ1-1
CDR3 protein: CASSDRAANPNTEAFF

V gene: TRBV12-3/TRBV12-4
J gene: TRBJ1-2
CDR3 protein: CASSGRRLYGYTF

V gene: TRBV15
J gene: TRBJ1-6
CDR3 protein: CATRTERERSPLHF

V gene: TRBV6-5
J gene: TRBJ1-1
CDR3 protein: CASSRDGQFEAFF

V gene: TRBV6-5
J gene: TRBJ2-7
CDR3 protein: CASSYGQGRTDEQYF

V gene: TRBV21-1
J gene: TRBJ2-1
CDR3 protein: CASSKLENRGLCNEQFF

V gene: TRBV7-2
J gene: TRBJ2-7
CDR3 protein: CASSLKGTSYEQYF

V gene: TRBV7-8
J gene: TRBJ1-1
CDR3 protein: CASSLGGWNTEAFF

V gene: TRBV6-5
J gene: TRBJ2-1
CDR3 protein: CASSFTTSGLYNEQFF

V gene: TRBV7-8
J gene: TRBJ1-1
CDR3 protein: CASSYRGLVTEAFF

V gene: TRBV7-9
J gene: TRBJ1-2
CDR3 protein: CASRPPGQGTVGYGYTF

V gene: TRBV10-3
J gene: TRBJ1-6
CDR3 protein: CAISSQGWNSPLHF

V gene: TRBV10-3
J gene: TRBJ1-6
CDR3 protein: CAIQKDRANSPLHF

V gene: TRBV7-3
J gene: TRBJ2-2
CDR3 protein: CASSWGATAGELFF

V gene: TRBV6-2/TRBV6-3
J gene: TRBJ2-7
CDR3 protein: CASSYSSGLEQYF

V gene: TRBV7-8
J gene: TRBJ2-5
CDR3 protein: CASSLSAGRGQTQYF

V gene: TRBV5-4
J gene: TRBJ2-1
CDR3 protein: CASTPDGGGRDNEQFF

V gene: TRBV19
J gene: TRBJ1-3
CDR3 protein: CASSPNMKVYSGNTIYF

V gene: TRBV7-8
J gene: TRBJ2-7
CDR3 protein: CASSLDGVVIYEQYF

V gene: TRBV29-1
J gene: TRBJ2-2
CDR3 protein: CSVVRGGGSNTGELFF

V gene: TRBV11-2
J gene: TRBJ2-2
CDR3 protein: CASRPSPGRPNTGELFF

V gene: TRBV7-8
J gene: TRBJ2-1
CDR3 protein: CASSPIAGVSSYNEQFF

V gene: TRBV6-4
J gene: TRBJ2-1
CDR3 protein: CASSEYHNYNEQFF

V gene: TRBV27
J gene: TRBJ1-2
CDR3 protein: CASRRGQGLYGYTF

V gene: TRBV12-3/TRBV12-4
J gene: TRBJ2-7
CDR3 protein: CASSLNPYYEQYF

V gene: TRBV27
J gene: TRBJ1-2
CDR3 protein: CASRKNRESLYGYTF

V gene: TRBV7-2
J gene: TRBJ2-7
CDR3 protein: CASSSSTSGGYEQYF

V gene: TRBV6-5
J gene: TRBJ2-3
CDR3 protein: CASSFSGADTQYF

V gene: TRBV7-9
J gene: TRBJ1-2
CDR3 protein: CATKPDSYGYTF

V gene: TRBV5-1
J gene: TRBJ1-1
CDR3 protein: CASSFGTGESEAFF

V gene: TRBV7-9
J gene: TRBJ1-4
CDR3 protein: CASSSQGGEKLFF

V gene: TRBV6-2/TRBV6-3
J gene: TRBJ1-5
CDR3 protein: CASSRDGENNQPQHF

V gene: TRBV10-3
J gene: TRBJ2-7
CDR3 protein: CAGRGGDSYEQYF